This is a list of T cell receptor beta chains from one sample in a study of blood T cell repertoires in COVID-19. TCRdb keeps only in-frame clones here, not all; method: immunoSEQ multiplex PCR. The sample consists of approximately 250,000 clones, 65% to 90% of them appearing once. Sample: peripheral blood. The receptors come from a young man with active or convalescent COVID-19. Each CDR3 is given with its conserved first and last residue. The D gene is left open where the match is weak. Expanded clones get a size class; other rows say once, few or many, or leave the size out.

V gene	J gene	D gene	clone size	CDR3 protein	CDR3 DNA
TRBV2	TRBJ1-1	TRBD1	NA	CASSEAGTGGPEAFF	TGTGCCAGCAGTGAAGCCGGGACAGGGGGGCCTGAAGCTTTCTTT
TRBV5-5	TRBJ2-7	TRBD1	NA	CASSLAGTVSNYEQYF	TGTGCCAGCAGCTTGGCCGGGACAGTGAGTAATTACGAGCAGTACTTC
TRBV14	TRBJ2-5	NA	NA	CASKRGKNQETQYF	TGTGCCAGCAAAAGAGGGAAGAACCAAGAGACCCAGTACTTC
TRBV7-6	TRBJ1-6	NA	NA	CASSLGALSPLHF	TGTGCCAGCAGCTTAGGGGCTCTTTCACCCCTCCACTTT
TRBV5-1	TRBJ2-3	TRBD1	NA	CASSIQGATDTQYF	TGCGCCAGCAGCATTCAGGGGGCCACAGATACGCAGTATTTT
TRBV27	TRBJ1-1	TRBD1	NA	CASRDRDLTTEAFF	TGTGCCAGCAGGGACAGGGATCTCACCACTGAAGCTTTCTTT
TRBV11-2	TRBJ2-5	NA	NA	CASTAILAGTQYF	TGTGCCAGCACTGCAATACTGGCAGGGACCCAGTACTTC
TRBV4-3	TRBJ2-7	TRBD1	NA	CASSQMGTGNADEQYF	TGCGCCAGCAGCCAAATGGGGACAGGGAACGCCGACGAGCAGTACTTC
TRBV5-6	TRBJ1-6	TRBD1	NA	CASGQGYNSPLHF	TGTGCCAGCGGACAGGGCTATAATTCACCCCTCCACTTT
TRBV4-3	TRBJ1-5	NA	many	CASSQDRQYNQPQHF	TGCGCCAGCAGCCAAGATCGACAGTACAATCAGCCCCAGCATTTT
TRBV11-2	TRBJ1-1	NA	NA	CASSLVGQGYTEAFF	TGTGCCAGCAGCTTAGTCGGGCAGGGGTACACTGAAGCTTTCTTT
TRBV10-3	TRBJ2-1	TRBD2	NA	CAISSAGGWREQFF	TGTGCCATCAGCTCAGCGGGGGGCTGGCGTGAGCAGTTCTTC
TRBV4-1	TRBJ2-2	NA	few	CASSLFGSGSTGELFF	TGCGCCAGCAGCCTGTTCGGGTCCGGGAGCACCGGGGAGCTGTTTTTT
TRBV6-5	TRBJ2-1	NA	few	CASSRDRYSYNEQFF	TGTGCCAGCAGTCGAGACAGATACTCCTACAATGAGCAGTTCTTC
TRBV7-6	TRBJ2-2	TRBD1	NA	CASSQQGWDTGELFF	TGTGCCAGCAGCCAACAGGGGTGGGACACCGGGGAGCTGTTTTTT
TRBV11-2	TRBJ1-6	TRBD1	NA	CASSQPPQGAGDSPLHF	TGTGCCAGCAGCCAGCCTCCACAGGGGGCAGGAGACTCACCCCTCCACTTT
TRBV5-4	TRBJ1-6	NA	NA	CASSLGEGNSPLHF	TGTGCCAGCAGCTTGGGGGAGGGGAATTCACCCCTCCACTTT
TRBV2	TRBJ2-1	TRBD2	NA	CASPLFGAGGEFF	TGTGCCAGCCCCCTCTTCGGGGCGGGGGGCGAGTTCTTC
TRBV7-9	TRBJ1-2	NA	NA	CASAAAGTHYGYTF	TGTGCCTCGGCTGCGGCCGGAACACACTATGGCTACACCTTC
TRBV19	TRBJ1-5	NA	once	CASSIESGNQPQHF	TGTGCCAGTAGTATAGAGTCTGGCAATCAGCCCCAGCATTTT
TRBV19	TRBJ1-1	NA	NA	CASSIGGHNTEAFF	TGTGCCAGTAGTATAGGGGGGCATAACACTGAAGCTTTCTTT
TRBV30	TRBJ1-6	TRBD1	NA	CAWSAGGPLHF	TGTGCCTGGAGCGCAGGGGGCCCCCTCCACTTT
TRBV3-1/TRBV3-2	TRBJ2-1	TRBD2	NA	CASSQDVLAGGPPYNEQFF	TGTGCCAGCAGCCAAGATGTCCTAGCGGGGGGGCCCCCCTACAATGAGCAGTTCTTC
TRBV5-8	TRBJ1-4	NA	NA	CASSVGQFTWATNEKLFF	TGTGCCAGCAGCGTAGGACAGTTCACGTGGGCAACTAATGAAAAACTGTTTTTT
TRBV15	TRBJ1-2	NA	NA	CATSGGGRGVDGYTF	TGTGCCACCAGCGGAGGGGGACGGGGGGTCGATGGCTACACCTTC
TRBV14	TRBJ1-2	TRBD1	NA	CASSQEFRGGYTF	TGTGCCAGCAGCCAAGAGTTCAGGGGGGGCTACACCTTC
TRBV7-9	TRBJ1-3	TRBD1	NA	CASSHQGASGNTIYF	TGTGCCAGCAGCCATCAGGGGGCCTCTGGAAACACCATATATTTT